These 20 T cell receptor beta chains originate from one sample sequenced in a study of cytomegalovirus exposure and HLA in healthy donors. It was with 60 Vbeta and 13 Jbeta primers that the PCR ran. Method: immunoSEQ multiplex PCR; TCRdb's copy keeps in-frame clones and lacks some. The sample comprises about 220,000 clones, roughly 82% of which are singletons, and roughly 6% rests with the top ten. The sequencing input was PBMCs. Source of these receptors: a middle-aged man in good health and CMV-seropositive.

The sample holds one count of this clone. V gene TRBV7-8 combines with J gene TRBJ1-4; 8 nucleotides line up with TRBD1. Trimming removed 5 bases from V and 3 bases from J; junction bases left unmatched: 8. The length of the CDR3 is 16 residues. Germline CDR1 SGHVS, CDR2 FQNEAQ. The CDR3 DNA follows: TGTGCCAGCAGCCCGGACAGGGTTAGGGCTAATGAAAAACTGTTTTTT. Translated, it gives CASSPDRVRANEKLFF.

The table lists this clone with a few counts. This chain uses TRBV5-5 with TRBJ1-1, with unresolved D. V lost 3 bases, J lost 0 bases, and 6 bases lay in between. Germline CDR1 reads SGHKS; CDR2 reads YYEKEE (reference sequence). The CDR3 runs 13 residues. The CDR3: CASSYIVNTEAFF. The CDR3 bases are TGTGCCAGCAGCTATATCGTGAACACTGAAGCTTTCTTT.

A single count supports this clone. The chain's CDR3 is CASSLDLADSYEQYV. The DNA of the CDR3 is TGTGCCAGCAGCTTGGATTTAGCGGACTCCTACGAGCAGTACGTC. The rearrangement uses TRBV5-4 and TRBJ2-7; perhaps TRBD2 as D (6 bases). Germline lookup yields CDR1 SGHNT and CDR2 YYREEE (reference sequence). The V gene lost 0 bases and the J gene lost 0 bases, with 10 bases spanning the gap. This CDR3 contains 15 residues.

This sequence joins TRBV6-1 and TRBJ2-5; D remains unclear. The germline V gene encodes CDR1 MNHNS and CDR2 SASEGT. This CDR3 has 12 amino acids. V lost 2 bases and J lost 1, with 2 bases in between. This chain's CDR3 is CASSELQETQYF. The CDR3 bases are TGTGCCAGCAGTGAACTCCAAGAGACCCAGTACTTC.

The chain uses TRBV7-9 and TRBJ1-1, with a tentative D call TRBD1 (6 bases). The CDR3 is made up of 14 amino acids. The germline CDR1 and CDR2 sequences are SEHNR and FQNEAQ (reference sequence). V was cut by 5 bases and J by 3 bases, with 13 bases left in between. The CDR3 protein is CASSARGLDTEAFF. CDR3 nucleotides: TGTGCCAGCAGCGCGAGGGGGTTGGACACTGAAGCTTTCTTT.

The rearrangement joins TRBV18 to TRBJ1-4; 9 bases match TRBD1. V lost 4 bases to trimming and J lost 12 bases; unmatched junction nucleotides: 3. The CDR3 contains 12 residues. Germline-derived CDR1 and CDR2 are KGHSH and LQKENI. The CDR3 nucleotides are TGTGCCAGCTCACGGGACAGGGTGGAACTGTTTTTT. It codes for CASSRDRVELFF.

This sequence joins TRBV10-1 and TRBJ2-1; 7 nucleotides align to TRBD1. The junction had 7 bases not matched to a gene; V was cut back by 7 bases and J by 7 bases. The germline gives CDR1 WNHNN, CDR2 SYGVQD (reference sequence). The CDR3 is made up of 13 amino acids. The DNA for the CDR3 is TGCGCCAGCACCAGCGGCAGGGGGAATGAGCAGTTCTTC. Translated, it gives CASTSGRGNEQFF.

The rearrangement joins TRBV25-1 to TRBJ2-5; a weak D match, TRBD1 (6 bases). Germline CDR1 reads MGHDK; CDR2 reads SYGVNS. This CDR3 spans 13 amino acids. V gave up 6 bases and J gave up 1 base, with 9 bases separating them. The CDR3 protein is CASSRGFQETQYF. CDR3 bases: TGTGCCAGCAGCAGGGGCTTCCAAGAGACCCAGTACTTC. The whole variable domain, remainder taken from reference TRBV25-1 and TRBJ2-5, is EADIYQTPRYLVIGTGKKITLECSQTMGHDKMYWYQQDPGMELHLIHYSYGVNSTEKGDLSSESTVSRIRTEHFPLTLESARPSHTSQYLCASSRGFQETQYFGPGTRLLVL.

The rearrangement links TRBV19 to TRBJ1-2; D remains unclear. The CDR3 is made up of 14 amino acids. Germline V lookup: CDR1 LNHDA, CDR2 SQIVND (reference sequence). The V and J ends lost 4 bases and 4 bases respectively, with 13 bases between them. The DNA of the CDR3 is TGTGCCAGTAGTAACCAAACGAGGTCCTATGGCTACACCTTC. Protein: CASSNQTRSYGYTF.

This chain joins TRBV2 and TRBJ1-1; D gene ambiguous. With 1 base removed from V and 7 bases from J, the gap between germline ends came to 4 bases. From germline, CDR1 is SNHLY and CDR2 FYNNEI. The CDR3 is 11 residues long. The CDR3 spells CASSEGSEAFF. As DNA, the CDR3 is TGTGCCAGCAGTGAAGGGAGTGAAGCTTTCTTT.

The J gene is TRBJ2-7, the V gene TRBV2; D possibly corresponds to TRBD2 (5 bases). The germline V gene has CDR1 SNHLY and CDR2 FYNNEI. V shed 2 bases and J shed 3 bases, with 8 bases lying between them. The CDR3 totals 13 residues. CDR3 nucleotide sequence: TGTGCCAGCAGTGAAAGCGGCTTCTACGAGCAGTACGTC. It translates to CASSESGFYEQYV.

This sequence joins TRBV6-5 and TRBJ1-2, with 10 bases aligning to TRBD1. The CDR3 is 16 amino acids. Per germline, CDR1 MNHEY and CDR2 SVGAGI. V was clipped by 4 bases and J by 5 bases; unmatched bases: 10. CDR3 sequence reads: CASSSPRQGAPYGYTF. CDR3 sequence (DNA): TGTGCCAGCAGTTCACCCAGACAGGGGGCGCCTTATGGCTACACCTTC.

This clone was observed a few times. The chain combines TRBV7-3 with TRBJ2-5; 8 bases align to TRBD2. Germline V gene data show CDR1 as SGHTA and CDR2 as FQGTGA. The CDR3 sequence is 15 residues long. With 2 bases clipped from V and 5 bases from J, the junction kept 7 bases outside the gene matches. The CDR3 loop reads CASSLRAGLDETQYF. For the CDR3, the DNA is TGTGCCAGCAGCTTACGGGCGGGACTAGATGAGACCCAGTACTTC.

The V gene is TRBV11-2, the J gene TRBJ2-2; 7 nucleotides agree with TRBD2. Germline V CDR1 and CDR2: SGHAT, FQNNGV. The CDR3 length is 14 residues. V lost 1 base and J lost 4; bases outside the gene matches: 0. The chain's CDR3 is CASSLGGGTGELFF. CDR3 in DNA: TGTGCCAGCAGCTTAGGCGGGGGCACCGGGGAGCTGTTTTTT.

This clone was seen once. The chain joins TRBV7-6 to TRBJ1-5; 7 nucleotides match TRBD1. Germline lookup yields CDR1 SGHVS and CDR2 FNYEAQ. Trimming cost V 4 bases and J 4 bases; bases outside gene matches: 4. The length of the CDR3 is 14 residues. Here the CDR3 reads CASSSLGQNQPQHF. Here the CDR3 DNA reads TGTGCCAGCAGCTCGCTGGGACAGAATCAGCCCCAGCATTTT.

This chain joins TRBV5-1 and TRBJ2-1; 16 bases map to TRBD2. Germline values: CDR1 SGHRS, CDR2 YFSETQ. The V segment lost 0 bases and the J segment 9 bases; nucleotides outside the gene matches: 12. The CDR3 has 19 residues. CDR3 nucleotides: TGCGCCAGCAGCTTGGGAGCTGGGACTAGCGGGAGGGTCCTTGGTGAGCAGTTCTTC. It specifies CASSLGAGTSGRVLGEQFF.

This clone has just one count. The rearrangement joins TRBV4-1 to TRBJ1-5; weak D call: TRBD1 (5 bases). V was clipped by 0 bases and J by 1 base, with 10 bases between them. The CDR3 totals 16 residues. CDR1 and CDR2 (germline): MGHRA, YSYEKL. The CDR3 is CASSQDGRDSNQPQHF. The CDR3 DNA sequence: TGCGCCAGCAGCCAAGATGGGAGGGACAGCAATCAGCCCCAGCATTTT.

This chain connects TRBV5-4 to TRBJ2-7; D remains unclear. Per germline, CDR1 SGHNT and CDR2 YYREEE (reference sequence). The CDR3 runs to 15 residues. V lost 0 bases and J lost 3, with 13 bases in between. The DNA of the CDR3 is TGTGCCAGCAGCTTGGATCTCGCGGAGAACTACGAGCAGTACGTC. Translated, it gives CASSLDLAENYEQYV.

Only one count was recorded for this clone. This chain joins TRBV19 and TRBJ1-2; TRBD1 matches at 8 bases. Germline loops: CDR1 LNHDA, CDR2 SQIVND (reference sequence). This CDR3 has 15 amino acids. V lost 6 bases to trimming and J lost 1 base; unmatched junction nucleotides: 7. The CDR3 is CASRLGQADNYGYTF. In DNA form, the CDR3 reads TGTGCCAGTAGACTGGGACAGGCGGATAACTATGGCTACACCTTC. Drawing the rest from reference TRBV19 and TRBJ1-2, the complete variable domain is DGGITQSPKYLFRKEGQNVTLSCEQNLNHDAMYWYRQDPGQGLRLIYYSQIVNDFQKGDIAEGYSVSREKKESFPLTVTSAQKNPTAFYLCASRLGQADNYGYTFGSGTRLTVV.

V gene TRBV7-3 combines with J gene TRBJ2-5; 14 nucleotides align to TRBD2. The CDR3 totals 15 residues. The V gene end was trimmed by 5 bases and the J gene end by 5 bases; junction bases not matched to a gene: 4. CDR1 is SGHTA, CDR2 FQGTGA, per germline. DNA for the CDR3: TGTGCCAGCAGCCAGACTAGCGGGAGGGCGGAGACCCAGTACTTC. Protein sequence: CASSQTSGRAETQYF.